What follows describes a single T cell receptor (beta chain). Other DNA sequences in this sample translate to the same CDR3. This table comes from immunoSEQ multiplex PCR, and its TCRdb copy is limited to in-frame clones, with some not included. The repertoire consists of over 65,000 clones, with approximately 90% occurring once and the leading ten covering 25% to 30%. V dropped 4 bases and J dropped 1; count of bases not matched to a gene: 4. CDR3 length: 16 amino acids. Germline CDR1 and CDR2: MNHEY and SMNVEV (reference sequence). This entry belongs to a study of blood T cell repertoires in COVID-19. Whole-study context: COVID-19 samples, acute and convalescent, were from the United States, Italy and Spain.

Sequencing used peripheral blood. The source of this sequence is a man in his forties or fifties with active or convalescent COVID-19. The rearrangement joins TRBV27 to TRBJ1-5, with 10 positions matching TRBD1. DNA of the CDR3: TGTGCCAGCAGTTCGACAGGGGGCAGGAGCAATCAGCCCCAGCATTTT. Its protein is CASSSTGGRSNQPQHF.